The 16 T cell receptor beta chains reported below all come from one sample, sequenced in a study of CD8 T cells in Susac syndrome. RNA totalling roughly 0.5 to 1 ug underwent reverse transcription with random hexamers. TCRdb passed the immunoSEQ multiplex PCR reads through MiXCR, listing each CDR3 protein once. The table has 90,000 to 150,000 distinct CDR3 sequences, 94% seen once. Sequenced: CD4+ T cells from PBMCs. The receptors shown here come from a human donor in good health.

The DNA of the CDR3 is TGCGCCAGCAGCGCAACCGGGACTAGCGGGACCGGGGAGCTGTTTTTT. As protein: CASSATGTSGTGELFF. The V gene is TRBV5-1, the J gene TRBJ2-2; 12 nucleotides match TRBD2. Germline V gene lookup returns CDR1 SGHRS and CDR2 YFSETQ. This CDR3 is 16 amino acids long. Trimming cost V 4 bases and J 5 bases; bases outside gene matches: 6.

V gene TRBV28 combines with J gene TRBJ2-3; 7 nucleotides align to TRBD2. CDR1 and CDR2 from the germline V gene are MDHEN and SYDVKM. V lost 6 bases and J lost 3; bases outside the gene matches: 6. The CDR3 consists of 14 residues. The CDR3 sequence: CASSPVGGTDTQYF. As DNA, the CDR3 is TGTGCCAGCAGCCCCGTGGGGGGGACAGATACGCAGTATTTT.

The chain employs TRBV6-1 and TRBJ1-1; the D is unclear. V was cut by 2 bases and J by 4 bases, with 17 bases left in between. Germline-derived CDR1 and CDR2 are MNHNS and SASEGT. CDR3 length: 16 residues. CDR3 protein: CASSELGHSPTTEAFF. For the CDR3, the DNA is TGTGCCAGCAGTGAACTCGGGCACAGCCCAACCACTGAAGCTTTCTTT.

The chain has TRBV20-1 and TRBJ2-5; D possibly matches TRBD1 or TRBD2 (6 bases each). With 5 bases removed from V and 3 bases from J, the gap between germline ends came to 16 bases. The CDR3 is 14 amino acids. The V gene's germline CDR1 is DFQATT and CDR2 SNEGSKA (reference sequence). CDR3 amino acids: CSAWSGAGKETQYF. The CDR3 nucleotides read TGCAGTGCTTGGTCGGGGGCAGGGAAAGAGACCCAGTACTTC.

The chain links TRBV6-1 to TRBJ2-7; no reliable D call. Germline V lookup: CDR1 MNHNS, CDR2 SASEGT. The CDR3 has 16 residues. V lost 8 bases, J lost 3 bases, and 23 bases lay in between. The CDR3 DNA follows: TGTGCCAGCTCCCCCGGCGTCGCCGAATTCCTCTACGAGCAGTACTTC. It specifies CASSPGVAEFLYEQYF.

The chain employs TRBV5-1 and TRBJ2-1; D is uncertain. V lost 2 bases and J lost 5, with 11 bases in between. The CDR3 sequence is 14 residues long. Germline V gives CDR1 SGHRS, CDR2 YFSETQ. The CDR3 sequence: CASSFLGGHNEQFF. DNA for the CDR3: TGCGCCAGCAGCTTTCTTGGCGGCCACAATGAGCAGTTCTTC.

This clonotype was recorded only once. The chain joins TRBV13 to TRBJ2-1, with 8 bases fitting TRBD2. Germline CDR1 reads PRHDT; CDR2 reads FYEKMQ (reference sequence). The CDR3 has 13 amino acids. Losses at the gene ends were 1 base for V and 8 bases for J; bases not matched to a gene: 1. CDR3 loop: CASSLAGGYEQFF. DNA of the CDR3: TGTGCCAGCAGCTTAGCGGGAGGGTATGAGCAGTTCTTC.

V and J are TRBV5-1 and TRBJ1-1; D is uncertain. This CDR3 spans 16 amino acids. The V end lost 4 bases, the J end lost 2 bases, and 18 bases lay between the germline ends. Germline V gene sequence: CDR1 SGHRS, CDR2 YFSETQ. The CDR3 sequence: CASSPLPLGPNTEAFF. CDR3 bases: TGCGCCAGCAGCCCCCTCCCCCTCGGGCCCAACACTGAAGCTTTCTTT.

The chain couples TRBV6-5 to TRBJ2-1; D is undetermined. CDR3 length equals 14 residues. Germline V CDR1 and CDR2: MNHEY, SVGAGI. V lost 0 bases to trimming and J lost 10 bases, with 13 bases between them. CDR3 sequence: CASSYSGQAEEQFF. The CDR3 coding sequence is TGTGCCAGCAGTTACTCGGGTCAGGCAGAGGAGCAGTTCTTC.

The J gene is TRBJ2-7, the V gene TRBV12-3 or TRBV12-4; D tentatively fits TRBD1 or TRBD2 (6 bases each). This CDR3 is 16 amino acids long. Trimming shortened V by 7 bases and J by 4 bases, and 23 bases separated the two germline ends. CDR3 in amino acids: CASTSGFRTEAYEQYF. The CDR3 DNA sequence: TGTGCCAGCACCAGCGGGTTTCGGACAGAAGCTTACGAGCAGTACTTC.

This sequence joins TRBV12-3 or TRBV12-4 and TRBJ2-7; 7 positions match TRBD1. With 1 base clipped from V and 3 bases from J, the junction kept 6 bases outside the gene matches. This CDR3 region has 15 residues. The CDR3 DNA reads TGTGCCAGCAGTTTAGAATGGGACAGCAACTACGAGCAGTACTTC. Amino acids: CASSLEWDSNYEQYF.

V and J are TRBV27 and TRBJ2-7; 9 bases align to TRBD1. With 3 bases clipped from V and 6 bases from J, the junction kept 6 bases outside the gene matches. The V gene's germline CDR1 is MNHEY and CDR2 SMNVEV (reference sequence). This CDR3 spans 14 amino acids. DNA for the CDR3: TGTGCCAGCAGTTTTTTACAGGGGGCAGGCGAGCAGTACTTC. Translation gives CASSFLQGAGEQYF.

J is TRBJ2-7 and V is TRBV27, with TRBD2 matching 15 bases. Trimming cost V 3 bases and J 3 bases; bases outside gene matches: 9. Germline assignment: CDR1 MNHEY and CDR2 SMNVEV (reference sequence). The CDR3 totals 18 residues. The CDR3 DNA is TGTGCCAGCAGTTTTTCAGGGACTAGCGGGAGGCGGGACTACGAGCAGTACTTC. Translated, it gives CASSFSGTSGRRDYEQYF.

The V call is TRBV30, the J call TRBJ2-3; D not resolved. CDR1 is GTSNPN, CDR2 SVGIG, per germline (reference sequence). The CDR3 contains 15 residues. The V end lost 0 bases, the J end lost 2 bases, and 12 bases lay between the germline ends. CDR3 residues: CAWSVPGSHTDTQYF. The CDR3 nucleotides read TGTGCCTGGAGTGTACCCGGTTCCCACACAGATACGCAGTATTTT. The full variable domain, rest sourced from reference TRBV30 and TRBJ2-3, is SQTIHQWPATLVQPVGSPLSLECTVEGTSNPNLYWYRQAAGRGLQLLFYSVGIGQISSEVPQNLSASRPQDRQFILSSKKLLLSDSGFYLCAWSVPGSHTDTQYFGPGTRLTVL.

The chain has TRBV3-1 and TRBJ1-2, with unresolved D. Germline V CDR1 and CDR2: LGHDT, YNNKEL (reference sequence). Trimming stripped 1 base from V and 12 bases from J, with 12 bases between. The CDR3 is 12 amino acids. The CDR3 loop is CASSQGRTRDTF. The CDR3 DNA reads TGTGCCAGCAGCCAAGGCAGAACGAGGGACACCTTC.

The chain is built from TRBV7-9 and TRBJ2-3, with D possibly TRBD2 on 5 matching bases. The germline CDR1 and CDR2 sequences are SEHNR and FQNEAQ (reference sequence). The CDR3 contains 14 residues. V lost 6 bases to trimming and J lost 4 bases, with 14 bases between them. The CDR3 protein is CASSSWERSDTQYF. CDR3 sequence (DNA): TGTGCCAGCAGTTCCTGGGAGAGATCAGATACGCAGTATTTT. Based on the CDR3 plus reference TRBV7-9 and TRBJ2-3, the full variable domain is DTGVSQNPRHKITKRGQNVTFRCDPISEHNRLYWYRQTLGQGPEFLTYFQNEAQLEKSRLLSDRFSAERPKGSFSTLEIQRTEQGDSAMYLCASSSWERSDTQYFGPGTRLTVL.